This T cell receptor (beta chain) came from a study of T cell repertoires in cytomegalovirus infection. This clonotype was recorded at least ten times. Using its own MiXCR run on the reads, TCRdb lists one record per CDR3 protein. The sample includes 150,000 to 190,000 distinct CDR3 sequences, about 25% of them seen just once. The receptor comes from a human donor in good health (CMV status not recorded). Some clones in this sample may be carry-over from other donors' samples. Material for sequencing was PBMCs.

CDR3 region: CAAERGSYNEQFF. DNA for the CDR3: TGTGCCGCCGAGCGGGGCTCCTACAATGAGCAGTTCTTC. The rearrangement joins TRBV28 to TRBJ2-1; 7 positions match TRBD2. The CDR3 runs to 13 residues. V lost 11 bases to trimming and J lost 0 bases; unmatched junction nucleotides: 4. Germline-derived CDR1 and CDR2 are MDHEN and SYDVKM.